The 17 T cell receptor beta chains below come from one sample, sequenced in a study of OX40 agonist ivuxolimab in advanced cancers. Only in-frame clones appear in the TCRdb table, and some are missing; sequencing was by immunoSEQ multiplex PCR. The table has over 20,000 clones, almost 85% seen once; the top ten hold under 40%. The starting material was CD4+ or CD8+ T cells sorted from blood, obtained in a trial of the OX40 agonist ivuxolimab. The receptors were gathered from an adult with an advanced solid tumor such as melanoma, head and neck, liver or kidney cancer.

V gene TRBV29-1 combines with J gene TRBJ2-1; 10 nucleotides align to TRBD1. Germline assignment: CDR1 SQVTM and CDR2 ANQGSEA. This CDR3 contains 14 residues. With 3 bases clipped from V and 1 base from J, the junction kept 0 bases outside the gene matches. The CDR3 loop is CSVEDRGSYNEQFF. DNA for the CDR3: TGCAGCGTTGAGGACAGGGGGTCCTACAATGAGCAGTTCTTC.

The chain combines TRBV7-9 with TRBJ1-2; 12 bases are a match to TRBD1. Trimming removed 4 bases from V and 2 bases from J; junction bases left unmatched: 5. Per germline, CDR1 SEHNR and CDR2 FQNEAQ (reference sequence). The CDR3 extends over 16 amino acids. This CDR3 is CASSSPGTGGNYGYTF. CDR3 sequence (DNA): TGTGCCAGCAGCTCGCCTGGGACAGGGGGCAACTATGGCTACACCTTC.

The chain employs TRBV20-1 and TRBJ2-3; D is perhaps TRBD2 (5 bases). Looked up from germline, CDR1 is DFQATT and CDR2 is SNEGSKA (reference sequence). V was cut by 3 bases and J by 15 bases, with 10 bases left in between. The CDR3 loop spans 9 amino acids. CDR3 DNA sequence: TGCAGTGCTAGTCCCGGGGAATATTTT. Amino acid sequence: CSASPGEYF.

The chain uses TRBV27 and TRBJ2-1; 7 nucleotides match TRBD2. The CDR3 consists of 16 residues. V gave up 8 bases and J gave up 7 bases; unmatched junction bases: 17. Germline assignment: CDR1 MNHEY and CDR2 SMNVEV (reference sequence). The CDR3 here is CASRLSVGGRQNEQFF. CDR3 nucleotides: TGTGCCAGCCGCCTCTCTGTCGGCGGGAGACAAAATGAGCAGTTCTTC.

This chain links TRBV7-3 with TRBJ2-3, with D possibly matching TRBD1 (5 bases). V gave up 2 bases and J gave up 1 base, with 10 bases separating them. The CDR3 is 15 amino acids. Germline V gene data show CDR1 as SGHTA and CDR2 as FQGTGA. The DNA of the CDR3 is TGTGCCAGCAGCTTACAGGGATTTGGCACAGATACGCAGTATTTT. It specifies CASSLQGFGTDTQYF.

V gene TRBV9 combines with J gene TRBJ2-3; D remains ambiguous. The CDR3 spans 12 residues. In germline, CDR1 is SGDLS, CDR2 YYNGEE. V was cut by 0 bases and J by 4 bases, with 3 bases left in between. The CDR3 sequence is CASSVGADTQYF. The CDR3 bases are TGTGCCAGCAGCGTAGGGGCAGATACGCAGTATTTT.

The chain joins TRBV27 to TRBJ2-5; D gene uncertain. Germline lookup yields CDR1 MNHEY and CDR2 SMNVEV (reference sequence). The CDR3 extends over 13 amino acids. Trimming took 2 bases from V and 3 from J, leaving 7 bases between them. CDR3: CASSLGSEETQYF. CDR3 in DNA: TGTGCCAGCAGTTTAGGGTCCGAAGAGACCCAGTACTTC.

The chain carries TRBV6-5 and TRBJ2-7; D tentatively reads TRBD1 or TRBD2 (5 bases each). This CDR3 has 14 residues. Trimming cost V 2 bases and J 2 bases, with 10 bases left between them. CDR1 and CDR2 from the germline V gene are MNHEY and SVGAGI. This chain's CDR3 is CASSYGGETYEQYF. The CDR3 DNA reads TGTGCCAGCAGTTACGGGGGAGAGACCTACGAGCAGTACTTC.

The chain carries TRBV5-6 and TRBJ1-2; a possible D gene is TRBD1 (6 bases). The CDR3 extends over 13 amino acids. V was shortened by 0 bases and J by 7 bases, with 10 bases between the two germline ends. Germline V gene sequence: CDR1 SGHDT, CDR2 YYEEEE. CDR3 protein: CASSLAPQGGYTF. Here the CDR3 DNA reads TGTGCCAGCAGCTTGGCCCCACAGGGTGGCTACACCTTC. Using reference TRBV5-6 and TRBJ1-2 for the parts outside the CDR3, the full variable domain is DAGVTQSPTHLIKTRGQQVTLRCSPKSGHDTVSWYQQALGQGPQFIFQYYEEEERQRGNFPDRFSGHQFPNYSSELNVNALLLGDSALYLCASSLAPQGGYTFGSGTRLTVV.

This chain joins TRBV19 and TRBJ2-5, with D perhaps matching TRBD2 (6 bases). The CDR3 covers 16 residues. The germline CDR1 and CDR2 sequences are LNHDA and SQIVND (reference sequence). The ends were cut back, 3 bases at V and 5 bases at J, with 19 bases in the middle. CDR3 bases: TGTGCCAGTAGTATTGGAGGGTTCAACCTGGGGGAGACCCAGTACTTC. It specifies CASSIGGFNLGETQYF.

The gene calls are TRBV15 and TRBJ2-4; TRBD1 might be the D (6 bases). The V gene's germline CDR1 is LNHNV and CDR2 YYDKDF (reference sequence). The CDR3 loop spans 15 amino acids. Trimming took off 5 bases at V and 0 bases at J, with 11 bases between the two ends. Here the CDR3 DNA reads TGTGCCACCAGCGCCCACAGGGAAGCCAAAAACATTCAGTACTTC. Translating gives CATSAHREAKNIQYF.

The chain couples TRBV27 to TRBJ1-2; D is uncertain. CDR1 is MNHEY, CDR2 SMNVEV, per germline (reference sequence). This CDR3 is 13 amino acids long. With 6 bases removed from V and 5 bases from J, the gap between germline ends came to 13 bases. The CDR3 coding sequence is TGTGCCAGCAGCCTTGCTGGCGGGTATGGCTACACCTTC. Its protein is CASSLAGGYGYTF.

This clone qualifies as medium-sized. The rearrangement links TRBV5-6 to TRBJ1-5; D possibly corresponds to TRBD1 (6 bases). The CDR3 covers 16 residues. The V gene's germline CDR1 is SGHDT and CDR2 YYEEEE. Trimming left V 4 bases short and J 3 bases short, with 17 bases between. The CDR3 region is CASSKGGGRVNQPQHF. In DNA form, the CDR3 reads TGTGCCAGCAGCAAAGGAGGGGGACGGGTCAATCAGCCCCAGCATTTT. Full variable domain (remainder filled in from reference TRBV5-6 and TRBJ1-5): DAGVTQSPTHLIKTRGQQVTLRCSPKSGHDTVSWYQQALGQGPQFIFQYYEEEERQRGNFPDRFSGHQFPNYSSELNVNALLLGDSALYLCASSKGGGRVNQPQHFGDGTRLSIL.

The chain couples TRBV4-1 to TRBJ2-2; 8 bases line up with TRBD2. V lost 6 bases and J lost 4; bases outside the gene matches: 7. This CDR3 comprises 15 residues. Germline V gives CDR1 MGHRA, CDR2 YSYEKL. The CDR3 region is CASSWAGGGTGELFF. The CDR3 nucleotides are TGCGCCAGCAGTTGGGCGGGGGGAGGCACCGGGGAGCTGTTTTTT.

This chain connects TRBV9 to TRBJ2-2; the D is unclear. The V end was cut by 4 bases, the J end by 6 bases, with 10 bases between. The CDR3 contains 13 residues. Germline V gene data show CDR1 as SGDLS and CDR2 as YYNGEE. The CDR3, as DNA: TGTGCCAGCAGCATCAGCTGGGCCGGGGAGCTGTTTTTT. Translation: CASSISWAGELFF.

The V call is TRBV5-6, the J call TRBJ2-4; weak D call: TRBD1 (5 bases). The CDR3 consists of 14 residues. V was clipped by 0 bases and J by 6 bases, with 10 bases between them. The germline CDR1 and CDR2 sequences are SGHDT and YYEEEE. The CDR3 here is CASSLAGQGNIQYF. The CDR3 DNA is TGTGCCAGCAGCTTGGCCGGCCAGGGAAACATTCAGTACTTC.

The CDR3, as DNA: TGCAGCGTTGAAGCACAACAGGGGGGGACGCAGTATTTT. It specifies CSVEAQQGGTQYF. The V and J genes are TRBV29-1 and TRBJ2-3, with a tentative D call TRBD1 (8 bases). Germline lookup yields CDR1 SQVTM and CDR2 ANQGSEA. The CDR3 has 13 residues. Trimming removed 1 base from V and 9 bases from J, with 14 bases in between.